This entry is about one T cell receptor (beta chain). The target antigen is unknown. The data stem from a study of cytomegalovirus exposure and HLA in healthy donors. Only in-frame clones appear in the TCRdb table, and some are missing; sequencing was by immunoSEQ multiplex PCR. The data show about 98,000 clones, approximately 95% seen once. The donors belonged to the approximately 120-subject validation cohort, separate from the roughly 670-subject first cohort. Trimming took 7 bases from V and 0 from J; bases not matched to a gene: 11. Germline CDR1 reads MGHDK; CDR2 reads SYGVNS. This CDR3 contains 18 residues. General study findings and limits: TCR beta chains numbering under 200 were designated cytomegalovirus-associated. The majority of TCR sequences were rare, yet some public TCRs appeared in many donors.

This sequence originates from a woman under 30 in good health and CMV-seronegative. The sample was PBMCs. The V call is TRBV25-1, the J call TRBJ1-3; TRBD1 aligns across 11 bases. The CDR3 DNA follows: TGTGCCAGCACTCGAGGGACAGGGGGGGTCTTCTCTGGAAACACCATATATTTT. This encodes CASTRGTGGVFSGNTIYF.